This T cell receptor beta chain originates from a study of HIV-infected patients and healthy controls. V was pared by 0 bases and J by 0 bases, with 4 bases between. From germline, CDR1 is MNHEY and CDR2 SVGEGT. This CDR3 has 14 residues. This clonotype was detected many times. cDNA was made from about 480 ng RNA using alpha and beta constant primers. Each of the alpha and beta chains got its own library through chain-specific third strand synthesis with indices. TCRdb passed the 5' RACE reads through MiXCR, listing each CDR3 protein once. This sample has about 15,000 distinct CDR3 sequences, with around 6.7% found just once. All unsorted peripheral T cells were captured because whole blood was used without fractionation.

The material sequenced was blood. This rearrangement joins TRBV6-2 or TRBV6-3 to TRBJ2-3, with D uncertain. The clonotype was recovered from an adult in good health. The CDR3 sequence: CASSYSPSTDTQYF. CDR3 in DNA: TGTGCCAGCAGTTACTCACCCAGCACAGATACGCAGTATTTT.